This TCR beta chain was identified in a study of cytomegalovirus exposure and HLA in healthy donors. Note on this clone: The antigen is undetermined.

Vbeta (60) and Jbeta (13) primers were used in the PCR. Libraries were prepared by immunoSEQ multiplex PCR; TCRdb keeps only in-frame clonotypes and omits some of them. The sample holds over 80,000 clones, around four fifths seen once. CDR1 MNHEY and CDR2 SMNVEV come from the germline V gene (reference sequence). This CDR3 is built from 17 residues. The V and J ends lost 5 bases and 7 bases, in that order; junction bases with no gene match: 13. Findings and caveats of the study: TCR beta sequences numbering around 15,000 were associated with HLA alleles at 0.05 false discovery rate in a later analysis. The availability of immune exposure information extended only to CMV serostatus. Some segments of the V type, notably TRBV6-2 and TRBV6-3, were excluded as indistinguishable.

The sample was PBMCs. The origin of this receptor is a woman aged 40 to 50 in good health and CMV-seronegative. The rearrangement uses TRBV27 and TRBJ2-5, with 13 bases identical to TRBD2. DNA of the CDR3: TGTGCCAGCAGTCCCCCGTTACTAGCGGGAGGGCGGTGGACCCAGTACTTC. Protein: CASSPPLLAGGRWTQYF.